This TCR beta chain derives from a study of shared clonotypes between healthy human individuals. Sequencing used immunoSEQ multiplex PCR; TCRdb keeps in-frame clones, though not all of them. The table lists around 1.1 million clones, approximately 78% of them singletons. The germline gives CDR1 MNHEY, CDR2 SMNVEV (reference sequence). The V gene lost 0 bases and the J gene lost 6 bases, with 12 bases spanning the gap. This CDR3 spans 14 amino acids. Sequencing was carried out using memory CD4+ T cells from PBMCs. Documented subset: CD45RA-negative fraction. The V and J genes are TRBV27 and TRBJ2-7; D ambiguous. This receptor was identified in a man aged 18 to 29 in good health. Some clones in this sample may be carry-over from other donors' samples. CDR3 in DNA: TGTGCCAGCAGTTTATCGCCCTTAAGGATCGAGCAGTACTTC. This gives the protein CASSLSPLRIEQYF.